The rows below give T cell receptor beta chains drawn from one sample of a study of early T cells in non-severe SARS-CoV-2 infection. Using its own MiXCR run on the 5' RACE reads, TCRdb lists one record per CDR3 protein. The table shows over 90,000 distinct CDR3 sequences, with around 12% occurring only once. The sample taken for sequencing was whole blood. Receptors originate from an adult who was a healthcare worker with PCR-confirmed SARS-CoV-2 infection or an uninfected control (not recorded which). Both conserved end residues are part of each CDR3. A D gene is named only where the DNA matches it firmly.

V	D	J	CDR3
TRBV4-3	TRBD1	TRBJ1-1	CASSQGQGRYEAFF
TRBV12-3/TRBV12-4	-	TRBJ1-3	CASSWGSGNTIYF
TRBV28	-	TRBJ2-1	CASSSQLAEGEQFF
TRBV12-3/TRBV12-4	-	TRBJ2-1	CASRRGPTDNEQFF
TRBV2	-	TRBJ2-3	CASSDEDGGLDTQYF
TRBV7-8	-	TRBJ1-1	CASSRGQNTEAFF
TRBV7-9	-	TRBJ2-3	CASRQYQGHRDTQYF
TRBV28	TRBD1	TRBJ1-5	CASSIGQANQPQHF
TRBV21-1	-	TRBJ1-1	CASSHRRRENTEAFF
TRBV6-6	-	TRBJ2-1	CASSRLVSYNEQFF
TRBV9	-	TRBJ1-3	CASSVQPSSGNTIYF
TRBV5-6	-	TRBJ1-1	CASSLVPVGTEAFF
TRBV3-1	TRBD2	TRBJ2-7	CASSQDVLAGRQQYF
TRBV2	-	TRBJ1-3	CASRGQIGNTIYF
TRBV28	TRBD2	TRBJ2-1	CASSPYSIRTRSRDEQFF
TRBV30	-	TRBJ2-1	CAWSVTLGGYNEQFF
TRBV5-1	TRBD2	TRBJ2-1	CASSLTGGGYNEQFF
TRBV12-3/TRBV12-4	-	TRBJ1-5	CASSPSTSSAQHF
TRBV10-3	-	TRBJ1-3	CAISDRENLPSGNTIYF
TRBV20-1	-	TRBJ1-2	CSALLANYGYTF
TRBV24-1	-	TRBJ2-2	CATQGGRNTGELFF
TRBV5-1	-	TRBJ1-5	CASSLRGAQNQPQHF
TRBV5-1	-	TRBJ2-1	CASSSAGREQFF
TRBV6-6	-	TRBJ2-2	CASSNYAGTNTGELFF